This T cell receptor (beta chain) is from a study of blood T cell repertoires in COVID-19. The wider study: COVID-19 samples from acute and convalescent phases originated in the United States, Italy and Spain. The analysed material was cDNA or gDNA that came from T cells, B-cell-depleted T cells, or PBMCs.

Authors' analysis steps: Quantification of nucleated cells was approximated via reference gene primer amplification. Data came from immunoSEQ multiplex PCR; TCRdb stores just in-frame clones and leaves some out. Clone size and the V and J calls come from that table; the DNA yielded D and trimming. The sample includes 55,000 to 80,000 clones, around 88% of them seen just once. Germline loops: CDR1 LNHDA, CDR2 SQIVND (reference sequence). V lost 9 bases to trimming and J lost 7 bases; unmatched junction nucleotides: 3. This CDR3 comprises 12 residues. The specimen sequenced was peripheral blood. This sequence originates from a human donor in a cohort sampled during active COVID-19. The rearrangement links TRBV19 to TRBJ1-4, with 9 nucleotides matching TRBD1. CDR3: CASGQGSEKLFF. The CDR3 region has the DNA TGTGCCAGCGGACAGGGGAGTGAAAAACTGTTTTTT.